This T cell receptor (beta chain) originates from a study of Ad26.COV2.S vaccination and SARS-CoV-2 variants. Whole-study context: Recipients of Ad26.COV2.S got it intramuscularly, once or twice 56 days apart. The study, taken as a whole, reports: Vaccine recipients posted higher spike-specific TCR breadth than their placebo counterparts.

Treatment specified: about 20 received Ad26.COV2.S at low or high dose, single or two shots; five or six received placebo; per-sample allocation not given. Each sample was drawn 63 days after the first injection (of vaccine or placebo). The table lists this clone with a count of one. Its antigen is not identified. Method: immunoSEQ multiplex PCR; TCRdb's copy keeps in-frame clones and lacks some. The profile covers about 350,000 clones, with approximately 85% appearing a single time and approximately 3.5% taken by the ten largest. Germline V gene data show CDR1 as MNHEY and CDR2 as SMNVEV (reference sequence). The J segment lost 6 bases and the V segment lost 6 bases, leaving 3 bases of the junction unmatched. The CDR3 loop spans 14 amino acids.

This clonotype was obtained from a person aged 18-60 years who received the Ad26.COV2.S COVID-19 vaccine or a placebo. The input for sequencing was peripheral blood, taken in a trial of Ad26.COV2.S vaccine versus placebo. This rearrangement joins TRBV27 to TRBJ2-2; 11 bases line up with TRBD2. CDR3 coding DNA: TGTGCCAGCAGGCTAGCGGGGGGTCCCGGGGAGCTGTTTTTT. It specifies CASRLAGGPGELFF.